Listed here is a single T cell receptor beta chain. Its target is not known. Method: immunoSEQ multiplex PCR; TCRdb's copy keeps in-frame clones and lacks some. The table has some 110,000 clones, 85% to 95% seen once; the top ten hold 1.2%. This sample is drawn from a study of graft-versus-host responses after intestinal transplantation. Turning to the study itself: Transplants were multivisceral, liver-intestinal, or isolated intestinal. The whole recipient group had anti-thymocyte globulin induction followed by tacrolimus and steroids for roughly 3 years.

CDR3 size: 15 residues. Germline CDR1 MNHEY, CDR2 SMNVEV (reference sequence). V was clipped by 0 bases and J by 3 bases, with 12 bases between them. The sequence derives from a human donor who was the organ donor for an intestinal transplant. Sequencing used unstimulated CD8+ T cells sorted from spleen or lymph node cells, obtained before transplant. The rearrangement joins TRBV27 to TRBJ2-7; D uncertain. The DNA of the CDR3 is TGTGCCAGCAGTTTATCTCCCGGACCAAACTACGAGCAGTACTTC. Translation: CASSLSPGPNYEQYF.